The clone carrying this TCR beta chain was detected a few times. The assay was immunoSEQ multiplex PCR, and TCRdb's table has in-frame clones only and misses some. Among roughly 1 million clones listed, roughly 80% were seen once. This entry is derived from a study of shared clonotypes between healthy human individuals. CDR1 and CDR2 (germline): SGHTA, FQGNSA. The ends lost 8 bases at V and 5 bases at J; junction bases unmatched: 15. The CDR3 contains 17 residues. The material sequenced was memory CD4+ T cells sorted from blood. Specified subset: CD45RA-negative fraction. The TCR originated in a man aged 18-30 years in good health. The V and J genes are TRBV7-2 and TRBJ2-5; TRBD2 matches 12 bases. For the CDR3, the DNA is TGTGCCAGCTCCTTTACGGGTCTAGCGGGAGGGCCTGAGACCCAGTACTTC. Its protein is CASSFTGLAGGPETQYF.